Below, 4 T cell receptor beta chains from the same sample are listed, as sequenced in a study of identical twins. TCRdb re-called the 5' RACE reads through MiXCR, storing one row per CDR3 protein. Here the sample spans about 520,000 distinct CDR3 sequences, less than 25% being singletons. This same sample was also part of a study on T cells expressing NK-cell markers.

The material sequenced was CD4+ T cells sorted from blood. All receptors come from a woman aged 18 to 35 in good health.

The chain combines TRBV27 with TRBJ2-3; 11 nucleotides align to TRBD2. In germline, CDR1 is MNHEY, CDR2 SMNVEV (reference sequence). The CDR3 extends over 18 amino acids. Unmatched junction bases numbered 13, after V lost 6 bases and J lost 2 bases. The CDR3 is CASRGSSGRPLDTDTQYF. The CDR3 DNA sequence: TGTGCCAGCAGGGGATCTAGCGGGAGGCCTCTTGACACAGATACGCAGTATTTT.

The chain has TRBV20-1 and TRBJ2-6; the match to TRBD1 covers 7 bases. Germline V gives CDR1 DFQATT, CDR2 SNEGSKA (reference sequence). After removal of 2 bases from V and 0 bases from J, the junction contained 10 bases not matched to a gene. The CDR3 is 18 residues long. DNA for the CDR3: TGCAGTGCTAGAATTCCCCCGGGACAGTCCTCTGGGGCCAACGTCCTGACTTTC. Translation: CSARIPPGQSSGANVLTF.

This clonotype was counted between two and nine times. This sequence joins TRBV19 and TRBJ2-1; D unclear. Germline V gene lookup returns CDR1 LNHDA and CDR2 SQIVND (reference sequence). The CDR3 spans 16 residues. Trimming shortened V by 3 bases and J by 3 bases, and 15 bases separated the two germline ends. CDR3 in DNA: TGTGCCAGTAGTATTGGGCCCAAGGCATTCTACAATGAGCAGTTCTTC. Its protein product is CASSIGPKAFYNEQFF.

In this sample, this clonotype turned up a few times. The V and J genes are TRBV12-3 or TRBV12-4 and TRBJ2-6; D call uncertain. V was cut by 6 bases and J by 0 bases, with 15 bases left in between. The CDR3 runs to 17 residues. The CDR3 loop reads CASSRNAPNSGANVLTF. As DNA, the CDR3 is TGTGCCAGCAGCCGGAATGCCCCCAACTCTGGGGCCAACGTCCTGACTTTC.